This T cell receptor beta chain was captured in a study of T cells expressing NK-cell markers. Study overall: In sorted CD3+CD56+NKG2C+, CD3+CD56+NKG2C- and CD3+CD56-NKG2C+ T cells, TCR beta repertoires were obtained. Whole-study results and caveats: A few donors' CD3+CD56-NKG2C+ cells were dominated by the same clonotypes.

With the 5' RACE reads reprocessed, TCRdb shows one record per CDR3 protein and no DNA. The repertoire table contains a few hundred thousand distinct CDR3 sequences. Per the germline V gene, CDR1 is SGHNT and CDR2 is YENEEA. The CDR3 length is 11 residues. With regard to this clonotype: Its matching antigen is unknown.

The specimen was blood T cells: a sorted CD56 or NKG2C T cell subset, CD4+ or CD8+ T cells, or bulk PBMC T cells (not recorded which). This chain connects TRBV11-3 to TRBJ1-1. The TCR sequence derives from a woman aged 50 to 60 in good health. CDR3 loop: CASSSIGEAFF.